This TCR beta chain emerged from a study of tumor-infiltrating lymphocytes in primary liver carcinoma. Starting from around 0.45 ug of total RNA, TCR beta cDNA was produced with a primer in the constant region. Libraries covering TCR beta were generated through three nested multiplex PCR rounds (using a slightly modified ARM-PCR). Amplification in the first two PCR rounds was performed using TRBV1-TRBV30 forward primers and a C-beta reverse primer for approximately 10 cycles each. Using its own MiXCR run on the multiplex PCR reads, TCRdb lists one record per CDR3 protein. Counted here are 30,000 to 40,000 distinct CDR3 sequences, roughly four fifths occurring once; the ten biggest clones make up approximately 15%. As concerns this clonotype: Its antigen is unknown. Mismatch with germline at one junction end may stem from a read error.

Findings and limits, study-wide: Among top clones, only about 7-25% appeared in all five tumor regions.

Extraction of RNA together with DNA used roughly 20-33 mg of unsorted bulk tissue. The CDR3 spans 13 residues. Germline V gene data show CDR1 as MDHEN and CDR2 as SYDVKM. The genes are TRBV28 and TRBJ1-1; no reliable D call. Material: liver tumor tissue from sampling region 4. As for subset: tumor region T4, right-lateral pole. The sequence was collected from a man in his forties with primary liver carcinoma and hepatitis B virus infection. As DNA, the CDR3 is TGCGCCAACACTTACCTAGTGAACACTGAAGCTTTCTTT. As protein: CANTYLVNTEAFF. Together with reference TRBV28 and TRBJ1-1, the CDR3 gives the full variable domain: DVKVTQSSRYLVKRTGEKVFLECVQDMDHENMFWYRQDPGLGLRLIYFSYDVKMKEKGDIPEGYSVSREKKERFSLILESASTNQTSMYLCANTYLVNTEAFFGQGTRLTVV.